This is a list of T cell receptor beta chains from one sample in a study of cytomegalovirus exposure and HLA in healthy donors. Using immunoSEQ multiplex PCR, the repertoire was profiled, and TCRdb retains in-frame clones only, with some absent. The sample carries 160,000 or so clones, roughly 80% recorded once. The sequencing input was PBMCs. These receptors were collected from a man younger than 40 in good health and CMV-seropositive. The CDR3 runs from the conserved cysteine through the conserved F or W. Fields, in order: D gene, clone size, J gene, V gene, CDR3 DNA, CDR3 protein. A D gene is named only where the DNA matches it firmly. Only some rows state a clone size, as once, few, many or a class for expanded clones.

d_call: TRBD1; clone_size: -; j_call: TRBJ2-1; v_call: TRBV11-3; cdr3_nt: TGTGCCAGCAGGTCGCGACAGGGAAGCTCCTACAATGAGCAGTTCTTC; cdr3_aa: CASRSRQGSSYNEQFF
d_call: -; clone_size: -; j_call: TRBJ2-4; v_call: TRBV6-6; cdr3_nt: TGTGCCAGCAGTTCTAAAAACATTCAGTACTTC; cdr3_aa: CASSSKNIQYF
d_call: -; clone_size: few; j_call: TRBJ2-1; v_call: TRBV7-2; cdr3_nt: TGTGCCAGCAGCTTCAACTCGTACAATGAGCAGTTCTTC; cdr3_aa: CASSFNSYNEQFF
d_call: -; clone_size: few; j_call: TRBJ1-1; v_call: TRBV28; cdr3_nt: TGTGCCAGCAGAGTTTATGTTTGGGGTGGGGCGAATGGTGACACTGAAGCTTTCTTT; cdr3_aa: CASRVYVWGGANGDTEAFF
d_call: TRBD2; clone_size: -; j_call: TRBJ2-1; v_call: TRBV7-2; cdr3_nt: TGTGCCAGCAGCTTCGACTGGACTAGCGGGGACTCCTACAATGAGCAGTTCTTC; cdr3_aa: CASSFDWTSGDSYNEQFF
d_call: -; clone_size: -; j_call: TRBJ1-6; v_call: TRBV6-1; cdr3_nt: TGTGCCAGCAGTGAGAAGGGCAGGGCCCATTCACCCCTCCACTTT; cdr3_aa: CASSEKGRAHSPLHF
d_call: TRBD1; clone_size: -; j_call: TRBJ2-7; v_call: TRBV6-1; cdr3_nt: TGTGCCAGCAGTCTCCAGGGGGCTAGTTTCCACGAGCAGTACTTC; cdr3_aa: CASSLQGASFHEQYF
d_call: -; clone_size: -; j_call: TRBJ2-7; v_call: TRBV9; cdr3_nt: TGTGCCAGCAGCGTTCCCCGACAGGTCTACGAGCAGTACTTC; cdr3_aa: CASSVPRQVYEQYF
d_call: TRBD1; clone_size: -; j_call: TRBJ2-5; v_call: TRBV2; cdr3_nt: TGTGCCAGCACGGGACAGGGGCCCCAAGAGACCCAGTACTTC; cdr3_aa: CASTGQGPQETQYF
d_call: -; clone_size: -; j_call: TRBJ1-5; v_call: TRBV30; cdr3_nt: TGTGCCTGGAGTCGGGGGACCAATCAGCCCCAGCATTTT; cdr3_aa: CAWSRGTNQPQHF
d_call: -; clone_size: -; j_call: TRBJ2-7; v_call: TRBV2; cdr3_nt: TGTGCCGGCACGCAGGGGACCCCCTACGAGCAGTACTTC; cdr3_aa: CAGTQGTPYEQYF